This T cell receptor (beta chain) was retrieved from a study of blood T cell repertoires in COVID-19. The overall study: Acute and convalescent COVID-19 samples came from the United States, Italy and Spain. T cells, B-cell-depleted T cells, or PBMCs provided the cDNA or gDNA that served as material.

The germline V gene has CDR1 LGHDT and CDR2 YNNKEL (reference sequence). Unmatched junction bases numbered 4, after V lost 2 bases and J lost 3 bases. This CDR3 is built from 15 residues. Per the original data handling: Estimates of nucleated cell counts were drawn from the amplification of reference gene primers. TCRdb's copy holds only in-frame clones and misses some; the assay was immunoSEQ multiplex PCR. That table is the source of V, J and clone size, and D and trimming were worked out from the DNA. The sample lists some 190,000 clones, 80% to 90% occurring once. In its sample, this clone was seen once.

The source material was peripheral blood. The clonotype originates from a man between 60 and 70 years old with acute or convalescent COVID-19. The rearrangement uses TRBV3-1 (or the pseudogene TRBV3-2) and TRBJ1-5; TRBD1 matches 7 bases. As DNA, the CDR3 is TGTGCCAGCAGCCAAATACAGGGGTTCAATCAGCCCCAGCATTTT. Its translation: CASSQIQGFNQPQHF.